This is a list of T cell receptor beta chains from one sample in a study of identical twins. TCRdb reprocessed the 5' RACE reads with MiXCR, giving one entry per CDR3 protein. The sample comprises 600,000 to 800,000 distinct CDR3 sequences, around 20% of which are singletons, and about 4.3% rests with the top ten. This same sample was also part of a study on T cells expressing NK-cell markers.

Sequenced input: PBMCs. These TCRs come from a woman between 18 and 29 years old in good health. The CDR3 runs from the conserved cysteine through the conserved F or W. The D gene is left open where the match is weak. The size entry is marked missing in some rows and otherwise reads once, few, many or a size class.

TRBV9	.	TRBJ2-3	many	TGTGCCAGCAGCGTACGAGGGAGATGGGCAGATACGCAGTATTTT	CASSVRGRWADTQYF
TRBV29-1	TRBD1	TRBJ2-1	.	TGCAGCGTGACCCACAGGGGCTGGAATGAGCAGTTCTTC	CSVTHRGWNEQFF
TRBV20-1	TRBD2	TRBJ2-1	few	TGCAGTGCTGCACTAATAGCGGGGGGCTCCTACAATGAGCAGTTCTTC	CSAALIAGGSYNEQFF
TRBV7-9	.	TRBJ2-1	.	TGTGCCAGCAGCTACGGGGGCAACAATGAGCAGTTCTTC	CASSYGGNNEQFF
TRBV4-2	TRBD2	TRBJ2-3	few	TGTGCCAGCAGCCCCCCGGGACTAGCGGGTGCGGGCGCAGATACGCAGTATTTT	CASSPPGLAGAGADTQYF
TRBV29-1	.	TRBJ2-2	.	TGCAGCGTCTCCTGGCTATTCTCCGGGGAGCTGTTTTTT	CSVSWLFSGELFF
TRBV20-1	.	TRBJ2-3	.	TGCAGTGCAAAAGACAGAAACACAGATACGCAGTATTTT	CSAKDRNTDTQYF
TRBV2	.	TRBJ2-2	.	TGTGCCAGCAGTGAAGAAGGGTCCGGGGAGCTGTTTTTT	CASSEEGSGELFF
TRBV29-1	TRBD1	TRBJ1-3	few	TGCAGCGTAGCGGACAGGGTGGATGGAAACACCATATATTTT	CSVADRVDGNTIYF
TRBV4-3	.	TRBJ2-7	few	TGCGCCAGCAGCCAAGTATTTCGGAGTGAGCGCCGGTCCCCCTACGAGCAGTACTTC	CASSQVFRSERRSPYEQYF
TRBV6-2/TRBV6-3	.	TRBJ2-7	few	TGTGCCAGCAGTTCTATCCGGGCGGGACGGAGGCCTTACGAGCAGTACTTC	CASSSIRAGRRPYEQYF
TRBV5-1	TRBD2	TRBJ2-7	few	TGCGCCAGCAGCAAAAGGACTAGCGGCCCCTACGAGCAGTACTTC	CASSKRTSGPYEQYF
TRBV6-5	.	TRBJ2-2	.	TGTGCCAGCAGTTCACCAGGGGTAACCGGGGAGCTGTTTTTT	CASSSPGVTGELFF
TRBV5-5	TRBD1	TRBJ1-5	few	TGTGCCAGCAGCCCGGCGGGGACAGTCACTCAGCCCCAGCATTTT	CASSPAGTVTQPQHF
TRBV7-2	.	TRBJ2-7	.	TGTGCCAGCAGTTACACGACGGGCTCGTACTACGAGCAGTACTTC	CASSYTTGSYYEQYF